The source of this T cell receptor beta chain is a study of blood T cell repertoires in COVID-19. Study at large: Sources were T cells, B-cell-depleted T cells, or PBMCs; the material itself was cDNA or gDNA.

Original processing notes: The authors estimated nucleated cell counts from reference gene primer amplification. Clones were read by immunoSEQ multiplex PCR, and TCRdb kept only the in-frame ones, dropping some. V and J calls and clone size are those listed in that table; D and trimming were worked out from the DNA. This sample has over 150,000 clones, with roughly 80% found just once. The TCR comes from a man aged 80 or over with acute or convalescent COVID-19. Input material: peripheral blood.

CDR3 protein: CASRASGYTGELFF. The CDR3 nucleotides are TGTGCCAGCAGGGCTAGCGGCTACACCGGGGAGCTGTTTTTT. The J gene is TRBJ2-2, the V gene TRBV5-4; 7 bases are a match to TRBD2. This CDR3 comprises 14 residues. Germline V gene lookup returns CDR1 SGHNT and CDR2 YYREEE (reference sequence). The trim removed 5 bases at V and 3 bases at J, leaving 4 bases unmatched.